This record concerns one TCR beta chain sequence. Its matching antigen is unknown. The data were taken from a study of human T cells and chemical hapten exposure. In the study overall: Patients got weekly scalp diphenylcyclopropenone doses over the approximately 25-week study. Reading of the patch tests, which applied 0.01% DPC to the upper back, occurred at 6 days.

One entry per CDR3 protein results from TCRdb running MiXCR on the RACE reads. In the table there are 300,000 to 450,000 distinct CDR3 sequences, roughly 5% of which are singletons. Study-level results: The study found that DPC sensitization did not change TCRs above 1 in 1000 frequency. The presence of alopecia in the donors means their immune response may differ from healthy people's.

CDR1 and CDR2 (germline): SGHRS, YFSETQ. CDR3 length equals 14 residues. V lost 0 bases and J 4 bases, leaving 10 bases between the germline ends. Time point: pre-sensitization, week 0. Treatment described: therapeutic diphenylcyclopropenone sensitization with weekly scalp DPC. This sequence joins TRBV5-1 and TRBJ2-5; perhaps TRBD2 as D (7 bases). Sequences were derived from whole blood, sampled in connection with sensitization to the hapten diphenylcyclopropenone (DPC). This TCR came from a woman aged 45-65 years with alopecia areata. Some clones in this sample may be carry-over from other donors' samples. CDR3 in DNA: TGCGCCAGCAGCTTGGGCGGGGGCCTAGAGACCCAGTACTTC. Its translation is CASSLGGGLETQYF.